These T cell receptor beta chains were read from a single sample in a study of cytomegalovirus exposure and HLA in healthy donors. TCRdb's copy holds only in-frame clones and misses some; the assay was immunoSEQ multiplex PCR. The sample lists roughly 130,000 clones; over 75% were seen once. Sequenced input: PBMCs. All receptors come from a woman aged 45-59 years in good health and CMV-seropositive. Both conserved end residues are part of each CDR3. The D gene is left open where the match is weak. Clone size is not always given. Where it is, it says once, few, many or a class for expanded clones.

J | size | D | length | V | DNA | CDR3
TRBJ1-2 | . | TRBD1 | 11 | TRBV7-9 | TGTAGTACAGGGGGCAGAAATGGCTACACCTTC | CSTGGRNGYTF
TRBJ2-5 | few | . | 15 | TRBV6-5 | TGTGCCAGCAGTTACGACGGAGTTACACAAGAGACCCAGTACTTC | CASSYDGVTQETQYF
TRBJ1-5 | . | . | 13 | TRBV6-4 | TGTGCCAGCAGTGAGCAGGTCAATCAGCCCCAGCATTTT | CASSEQVNQPQHF
TRBJ1-2 | . | . | 15 | TRBV6-1 | TGTGCCAGCACCCCGGGGGGCCAGAGCTATTATGGCTACACCTTC | CASTPGGQSYYGYTF
TRBJ1-3 | . | TRBD1 | 15 | TRBV27 | TGTGCCAGCAGTTCGGACAGGGGGCTAGGAAACACCATATATTTT | CASSSDRGLGNTIYF
TRBJ2-3 | . | . | 17 | TRBV4-3 | TGCGCCAGCAGCCGAAAAGCTAGTAACGAAAACACAGATACGCAGTATTTT | CASSRKASNENTDTQYF
TRBJ1-6 | . | TRBD1 | 12 | TRBV6-1 | TGTGCCAGCAGCCTAACAGGGGCACCCCTCCACTTT | CASSLTGAPLHF
TRBJ2-7 | . | . | 13 | TRBV5-1 | TGCGCCAGCAGAAAAACACAGGGATACGAGCAGTACTTC | CASRKTQGYEQYF
TRBJ1-1 | . | TRBD1 | 15 | TRBV7-3 | TGTGCCAGCAGCTTCGGACAGGTTTCGAACACTGAAGCTTTCTTT | CASSFGQVSNTEAFF
TRBJ2-3 | . | TRBD1 | 15 | TRBV11-2 | TGTGCCAGCAGCTTGGGGAGGGACAGGGGAGATACGCAGTATTTT | CASSLGRDRGDTQYF
TRBJ2-5 | few | . | 15 | TRBV5-6 | TGTGCCAGCAGTATCCTGGACAACCGCCAAGAGACCCAGTACTTC | CASSILDNRQETQYF
TRBJ2-7 | . | TRBD1 | 16 | TRBV2 | TGTGCCAGCAGGAGGGACAGGGAGGCCTTCGGGTTTGAGCAGTACTTC | CASRRDREAFGFEQYF
TRBJ2-7 | . | TRBD1 | 17 | TRBV7-2 | TGTGCCAGCAGCTCCCAGTACGGGACAGGGAAAACCTACGAGCAGTACTTC | CASSSQYGTGKTYEQYF
TRBJ2-4 | . | . | 13 | TRBV19 | TGTGCAACCTCAAAGACAGGATCAAACATTCAGTACTTC | CATSKTGSNIQYF
TRBJ1-5 | . | . | 15 | TRBV11-2 | TGTGCCAGCAGCCCAGACGGGTCACCCAATCAGCCCCAGCATTTT | CASSPDGSPNQPQHF
TRBJ1-5 | . | . | 17 | TRBV6-1 | TGTGCCAGCAGTGGGGGAGAGAGAGGGAGCGCTAATCAGCCCCAGCATTTT | CASSGGERGSANQPQHF
TRBJ2-5 | . | . | 14 | TRBV7-2 | TGTGCCAGCAGCGTTAGCGTGGGAATTGAGACCCAGTACTTC | CASSVSVGIETQYF
TRBJ1-2 | . | TRBD1 | 13 | TRBV5-1 | TGCGCCAGCAGTCTGGACAGGGGGCGAGGCTACACCTTC | CASSLDRGRGYTF
TRBJ1-5 | . | . | 13 | TRBV21-1 | TGTGCCAGCAGCACGGGTAGAGTTCAGCCCCAGCATTTT | CASSTGRVQPQHF
TRBJ1-4 | . | . | 12 | TRBV2 | TGTGCCAGCAGCGACAGTTATGAAAAACTGTTTTTT | CASSDSYEKLFF
TRBJ1-1 | . | . | 14 | TRBV6-5 | TGTGCCAGCAGTTACCAGGGTCGCAACACTGAAGCTTTCTTT | CASSYQGRNTEAFF
TRBJ1-5 | . | . | 13 | TRBV9 | TGTGCCAGCAGCCCCCACGCGGGGGGACACCAGCATTTT | CASSPHAGGHQHF
TRBJ1-1 | . | TRBD1 | 14 | TRBV6-5 | TGTGCCAGCAGGAGGACAGGGTTGGGCACTGAAGCTTTCTTT | CASRRTGLGTEAFF
TRBJ1-2 | . | . | 13 | TRBV29-1 | TGCAGCGTTGCGGGGGGCGCAGGCTTTGGCTACACCTTC | CSVAGGAGFGYTF
TRBJ1-1 | . | TRBD1 | 13 | TRBV7-3 | TGTGCCAGCAGCCTGGGACAGGGCGATGAAGCTTTCTTT | CASSLGQGDEAFF
TRBJ1-5 | . | TRBD1 | 14 | TRBV5-1 | TGCGCCAGCAGCATCACAGGGGGCGGTCAGCCCCAGCATTTT | CASSITGGGQPQHF